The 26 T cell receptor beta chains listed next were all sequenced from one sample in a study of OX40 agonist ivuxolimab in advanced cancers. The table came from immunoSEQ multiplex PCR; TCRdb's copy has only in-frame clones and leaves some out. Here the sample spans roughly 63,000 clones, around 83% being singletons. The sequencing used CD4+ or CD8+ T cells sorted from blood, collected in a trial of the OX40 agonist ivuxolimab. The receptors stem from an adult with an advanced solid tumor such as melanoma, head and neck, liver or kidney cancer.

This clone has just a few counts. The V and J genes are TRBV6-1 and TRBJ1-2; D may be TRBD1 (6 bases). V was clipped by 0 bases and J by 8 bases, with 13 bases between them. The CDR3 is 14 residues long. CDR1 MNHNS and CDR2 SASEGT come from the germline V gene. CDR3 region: CASSEAGQGLGYTF. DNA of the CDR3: TGTGCCAGCAGTGAAGCGGGGCAGGGGCTGGGCTACACCTTC.

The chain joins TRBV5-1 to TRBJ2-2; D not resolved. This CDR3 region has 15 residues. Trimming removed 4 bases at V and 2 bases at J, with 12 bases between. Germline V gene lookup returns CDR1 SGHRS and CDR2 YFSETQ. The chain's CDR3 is CASSTSPVNTGELFF. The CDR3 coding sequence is TGCGCCAGCAGCACGTCTCCCGTCAACACCGGGGAGCTGTTTTTT.

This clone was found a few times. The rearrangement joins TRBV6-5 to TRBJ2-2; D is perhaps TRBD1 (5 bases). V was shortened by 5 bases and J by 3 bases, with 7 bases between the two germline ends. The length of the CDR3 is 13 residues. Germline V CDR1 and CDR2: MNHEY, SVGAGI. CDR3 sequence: CASSRTHTGELFF. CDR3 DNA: TGTGCCAGCAGTCGGACACACACCGGGGAGCTGTTTTTT.

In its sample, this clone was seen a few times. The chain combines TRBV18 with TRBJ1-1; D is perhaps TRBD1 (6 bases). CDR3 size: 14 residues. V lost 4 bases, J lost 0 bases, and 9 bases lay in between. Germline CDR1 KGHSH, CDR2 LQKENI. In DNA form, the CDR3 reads TGTGCCAGCTCACACAGACAGGTGAACACTGAAGCTTTCTTT. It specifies CASSHRQVNTEAFF.

In DNA form, the CDR3 reads TGTGCCAGCAGCCCAGGGGGCTCCTATAATTCACCCCTCCACTTT. This codes for CASSPGGSYNSPLHF. The chain links TRBV5-5 to TRBJ1-6; 7 bases are shared with TRBD1. V dropped 4 bases and J dropped 0; count of bases not matched to a gene: 1. The length of the CDR3 is 15 residues. Germline CDR1 SGHKS, CDR2 YYEKEE (reference sequence).

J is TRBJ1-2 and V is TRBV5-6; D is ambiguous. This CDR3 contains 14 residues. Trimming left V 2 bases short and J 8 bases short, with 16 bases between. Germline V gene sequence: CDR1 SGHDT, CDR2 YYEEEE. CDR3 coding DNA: TGTGCCAGCAGCTTTTCCGGGGTACCTTACGGCTACACCTTC. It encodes CASSFSGVPYGYTF. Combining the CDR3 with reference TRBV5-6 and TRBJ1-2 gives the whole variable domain DAGVTQSPTHLIKTRGQQVTLRCSPKSGHDTVSWYQQALGQGPQFIFQYYEEEERQRGNFPDRFSGHQFPNYSSELNVNALLLGDSALYLCASSFSGVPYGYTFGSGTRLTVV.

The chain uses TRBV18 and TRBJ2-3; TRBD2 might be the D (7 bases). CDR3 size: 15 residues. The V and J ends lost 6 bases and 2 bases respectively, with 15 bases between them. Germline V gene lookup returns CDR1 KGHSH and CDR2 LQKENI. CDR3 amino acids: CASSPGEGTTDTQYF. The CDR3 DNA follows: TGTGCCAGCTCCCCAGGGGAGGGAACCACAGATACGCAGTATTTT.

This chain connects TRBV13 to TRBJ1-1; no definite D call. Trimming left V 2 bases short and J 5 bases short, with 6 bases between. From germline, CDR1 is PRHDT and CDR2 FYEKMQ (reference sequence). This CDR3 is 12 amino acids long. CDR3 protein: CASSLYPTEAFF. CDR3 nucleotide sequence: TGTGCCAGCAGCTTATATCCTACTGAAGCTTTCTTT.

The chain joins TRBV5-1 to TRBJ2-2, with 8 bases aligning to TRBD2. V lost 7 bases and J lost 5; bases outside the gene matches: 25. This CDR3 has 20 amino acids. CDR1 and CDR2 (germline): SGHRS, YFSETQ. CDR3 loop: CASRGGRGANLDQQTGELFF. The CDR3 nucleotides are TGCGCCAGCCGGGGGGGCAGAGGGGCCAATTTAGATCAACAGACCGGGGAGCTGTTTTTT.

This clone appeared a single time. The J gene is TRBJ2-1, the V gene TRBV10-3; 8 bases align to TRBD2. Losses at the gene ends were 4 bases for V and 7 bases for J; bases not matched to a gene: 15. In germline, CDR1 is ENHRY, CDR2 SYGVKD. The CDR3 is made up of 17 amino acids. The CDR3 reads CAISGTKRGTTGNEQFF. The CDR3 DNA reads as TGTGCCATCAGTGGAACAAAGCGGGGGACAACAGGAAATGAGCAGTTCTTC.

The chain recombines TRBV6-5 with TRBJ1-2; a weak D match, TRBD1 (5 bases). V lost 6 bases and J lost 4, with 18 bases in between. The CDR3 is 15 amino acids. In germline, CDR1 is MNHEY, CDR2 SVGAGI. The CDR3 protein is CASRDDGRQTYGYTF. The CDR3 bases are TGTGCCAGCAGAGACGACGGCCGACAGACCTATGGCTACACCTTC.

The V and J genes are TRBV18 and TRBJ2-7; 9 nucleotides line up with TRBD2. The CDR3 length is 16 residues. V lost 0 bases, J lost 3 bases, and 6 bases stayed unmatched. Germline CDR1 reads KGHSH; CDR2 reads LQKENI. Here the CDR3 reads CASSPPGLAGIYEQYF. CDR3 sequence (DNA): TGTGCCAGCTCACCACCGGGTCTAGCGGGGATCTACGAGCAGTACTTC.

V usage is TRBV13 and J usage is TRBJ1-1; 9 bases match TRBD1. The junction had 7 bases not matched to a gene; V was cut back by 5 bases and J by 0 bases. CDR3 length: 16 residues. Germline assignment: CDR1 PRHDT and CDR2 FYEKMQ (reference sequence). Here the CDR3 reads CASSLRTGVMNTEAFF. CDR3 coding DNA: TGTGCCAGCAGCCTCCGGACAGGGGTCATGAACACTGAAGCTTTCTTT.

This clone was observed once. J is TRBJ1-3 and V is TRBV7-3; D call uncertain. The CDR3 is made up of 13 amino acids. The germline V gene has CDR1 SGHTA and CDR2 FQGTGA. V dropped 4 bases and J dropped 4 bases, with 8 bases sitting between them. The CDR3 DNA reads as TGTGCCAGCAGCTACGCACCGGGAAACACCATATATTTT. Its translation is CASSYAPGNTIYF.

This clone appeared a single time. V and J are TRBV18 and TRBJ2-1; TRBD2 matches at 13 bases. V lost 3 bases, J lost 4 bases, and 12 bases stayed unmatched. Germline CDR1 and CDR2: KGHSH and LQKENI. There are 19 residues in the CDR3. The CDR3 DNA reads TGTGCCAGCTCACCTCGACTAGCGGGGGGCACTACAGATTACAATGAGCAGTTCTTC. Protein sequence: CASSPRLAGGTTDYNEQFF. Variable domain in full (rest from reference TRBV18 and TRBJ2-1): NAGVMQNPRHLVRRRGQEARLRCSPMKGHSHVYWYRQLPEEGLKFMVYLQKENIIDESGMPKERFSAEFPKEGPSILRIQQVVRGDSAAYFCASSPRLAGGTTDYNEQFFGPGTRLTVL.

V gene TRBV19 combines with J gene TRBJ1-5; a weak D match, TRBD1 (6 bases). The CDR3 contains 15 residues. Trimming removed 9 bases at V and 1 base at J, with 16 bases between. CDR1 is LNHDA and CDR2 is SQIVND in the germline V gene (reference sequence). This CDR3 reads CASLSWGASNQPQHF. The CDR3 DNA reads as TGTGCCAGCCTCTCGTGGGGGGCCAGCAATCAGCCCCAGCATTTT.

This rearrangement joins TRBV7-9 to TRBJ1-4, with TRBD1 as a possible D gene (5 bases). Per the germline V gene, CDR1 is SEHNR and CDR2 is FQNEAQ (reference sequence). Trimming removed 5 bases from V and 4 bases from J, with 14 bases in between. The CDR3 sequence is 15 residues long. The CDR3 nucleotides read TGTGCCAGCAGCGACCGGGGGGGAAATAATGAAAAACTGTTTTTT. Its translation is CASSDRGGNNEKLFF.

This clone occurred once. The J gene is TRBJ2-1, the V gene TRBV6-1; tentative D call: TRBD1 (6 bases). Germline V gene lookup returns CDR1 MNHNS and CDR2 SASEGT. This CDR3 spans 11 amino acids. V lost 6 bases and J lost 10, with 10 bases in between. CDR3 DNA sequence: TGTGCCAGCAGCCAGGGGCGGGAGCAGTTCTTC. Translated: CASSQGREQFF.

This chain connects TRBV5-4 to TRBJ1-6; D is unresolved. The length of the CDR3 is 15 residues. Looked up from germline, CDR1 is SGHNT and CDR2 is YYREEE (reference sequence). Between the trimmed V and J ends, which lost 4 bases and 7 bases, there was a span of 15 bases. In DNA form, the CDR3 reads TGTGCCAGCAGCCTGCCGCCAGGCGAGAATTCACCCCTCCACTTT. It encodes CASSLPPGENSPLHF.

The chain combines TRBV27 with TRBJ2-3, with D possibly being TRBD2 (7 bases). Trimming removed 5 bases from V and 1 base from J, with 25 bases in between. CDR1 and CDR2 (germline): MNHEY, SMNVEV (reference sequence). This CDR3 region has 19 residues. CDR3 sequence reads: CASSPRGAGRPWGTDTQYF. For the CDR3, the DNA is TGTGCCAGCAGTCCACGGGGGGCGGGGAGGCCTTGGGGCACAGATACGCAGTATTTT.

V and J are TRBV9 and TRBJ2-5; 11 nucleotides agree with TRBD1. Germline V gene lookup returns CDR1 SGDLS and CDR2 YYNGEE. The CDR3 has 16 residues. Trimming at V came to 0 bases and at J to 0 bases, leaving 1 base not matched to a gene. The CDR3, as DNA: TGTGCCAGCAGCGTAGGGGGACAGGGGGACCAAGAGACCCAGTACTTC. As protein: CASSVGGQGDQETQYF. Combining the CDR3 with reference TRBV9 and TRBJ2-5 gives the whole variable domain DSGVTQTPKHLITATGQRVTLRCSPRSGDLSVYWYQQSLDQGLQFLIQYYNGEERAKGNILERFSAQQFPDLHSELNLSSLELGDSALYFCASSVGGQGDQETQYFGPGTRLLVL.

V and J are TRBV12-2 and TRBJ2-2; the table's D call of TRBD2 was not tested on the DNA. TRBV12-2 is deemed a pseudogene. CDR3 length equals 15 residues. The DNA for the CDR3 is TGTGCAAGTCCACCCCAGCGGAGGAACACCGGGGAGCTGTTTTTT. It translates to CASPPQRRNTGELFF.

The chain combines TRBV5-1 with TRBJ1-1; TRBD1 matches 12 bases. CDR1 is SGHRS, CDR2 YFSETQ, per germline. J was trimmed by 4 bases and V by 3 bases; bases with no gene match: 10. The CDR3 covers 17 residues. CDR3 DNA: TGCGCCAGCAGCTGGGGGACAGGGGGCGCGGAAAGCACTGAAGCTTTCTTT. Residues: CASSWGTGGAESTEAFF. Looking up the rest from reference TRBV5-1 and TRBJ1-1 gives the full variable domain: KAGVTQTPRYLIKTRGQQVTLSCSPISGHRSVSWYQQTPGQGLQFLFEYFSETQRNKGNFPGRFSGRQFSNSRSEMNVSTLELGDSALYLCASSWGTGGAESTEAFFGQGTRLTVV.

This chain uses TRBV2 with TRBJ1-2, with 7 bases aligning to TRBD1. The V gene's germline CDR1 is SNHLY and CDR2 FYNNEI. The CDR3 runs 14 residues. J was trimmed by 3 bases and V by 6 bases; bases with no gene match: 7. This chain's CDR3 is CASRHEQGYYGYTF. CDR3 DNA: TGTGCCAGCAGGCATGAACAGGGGTACTATGGCTACACCTTC.

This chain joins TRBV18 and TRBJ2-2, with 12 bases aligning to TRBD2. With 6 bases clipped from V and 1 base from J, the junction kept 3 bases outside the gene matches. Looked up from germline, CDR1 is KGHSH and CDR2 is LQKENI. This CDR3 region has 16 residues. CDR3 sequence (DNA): TGTGCCAGCTCGGTGGGACTAGCGGGGAACACCGGGGAGCTGTTTTTT. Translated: CASSVGLAGNTGELFF.

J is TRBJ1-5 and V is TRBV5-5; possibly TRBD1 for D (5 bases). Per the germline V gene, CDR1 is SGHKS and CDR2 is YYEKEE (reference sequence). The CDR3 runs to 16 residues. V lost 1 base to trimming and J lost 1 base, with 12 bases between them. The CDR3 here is CASSLLGGGSNQPQHF. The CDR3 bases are TGTGCCAGCAGCTTGTTGGGGGGAGGAAGCAATCAGCCCCAGCATTTT.